This TCR beta chain originates from a study of blood T cell repertoires in COVID-19. Study background: The cDNA or gDNA used as material had been derived from T cells, B-cell-depleted T cells, or PBMCs.

This clone was recorded only once. The CDR3 is 15 residues long. The germline gives CDR1 SNHLY, CDR2 FYNNEI. The trim removed 6 bases at V and 8 bases at J, leaving 8 bases unmatched. Repertoires were generated with immunoSEQ multiplex PCR, while TCRdb's copy carries only in-frame clones and drops some. The sample has around 260,000 clones, roughly nine tenths seen once. The chain combines TRBV2 with TRBJ2-1; the match to TRBD2 covers 12 bases. Sequencing used peripheral blood. This clonotype was obtained from a woman in her twenties or thirties with COVID-19, enrolled during active disease. CDR3 residues: CASSLASGRVDEQFF. Here the CDR3 DNA reads TGTGCCAGCAGCCTAGCTAGCGGGAGGGTTGATGAGCAGTTCTTC.